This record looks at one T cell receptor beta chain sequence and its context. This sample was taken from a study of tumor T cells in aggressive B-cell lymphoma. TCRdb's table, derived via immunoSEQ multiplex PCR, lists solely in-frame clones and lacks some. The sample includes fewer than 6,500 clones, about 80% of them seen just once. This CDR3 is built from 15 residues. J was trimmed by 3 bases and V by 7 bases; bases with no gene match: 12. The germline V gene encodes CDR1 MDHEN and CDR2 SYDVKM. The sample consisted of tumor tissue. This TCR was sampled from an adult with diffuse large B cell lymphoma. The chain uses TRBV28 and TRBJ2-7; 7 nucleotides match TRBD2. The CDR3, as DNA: TGTGCCAGCACCTTCTACGGTGCGGGAGTCTACGAGCAGTACTTC. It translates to CASTFYGAGVYEQYF. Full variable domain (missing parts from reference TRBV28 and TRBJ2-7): DVKVTQSSRYLVKRTGEKVFLECVQDMDHENMFWYRQDPGLGLRLIYFSYDVKMKEKGDIPEGYSVSREKKERFSLILESASTNQTSMYLCASTFYGAGVYEQYFGPGTRLTVT.